The present T cell receptor (beta chain) was sequenced within a study of blood T cells in healthy people across ages. Findings and caveats of the study: Percentage of naive T cells showed a strong correlation with TCR beta diversity. Per million T cells, the diversity of TCR beta decreased roughly linearly as age advanced.

As for this clonotype: Its target is unknown.

Primers used in a second PCR of roughly 7 to 12 cycles were a sample-barcoded 5' primer and a J-beta primer mix. Through a template-switch adaptor with 12 random nucleotides, each cDNA molecule received a tag. TCRdb redid the calling of the 5' RACE reads with MiXCR, one entry per CDR3 protein. In the table there are under 1,000,000 distinct CDR3 sequences, approximately 35% of which are singletons. The CDR3 is 18 residues long. CDR1 and CDR2 (germline): DFQATT, SNEGSKA (reference sequence). With 1 base clipped from V and 7 bases from J, the junction kept 17 bases outside the gene matches. The sequenced sample was blood. This clonotype was obtained from a man between 18 and 29 years old in good health. The rearrangement joins TRBV20-1 to TRBJ1-5, with TRBD1 matching over 9 bases. For the CDR3, the DNA is TGCAGTGCTAGAGGTGTAGGGACAGGGTTAATCCGGATACAGCCCCAGCATTTT. Protein product: CSARGVGTGLIRIQPQHF.